Following are 24 T cell receptor beta chains from one sample sequenced in a study of cytomegalovirus exposure and HLA in healthy donors. Primers for the PCR totalled 60 Vbeta and 13 Jbeta. Generated by immunoSEQ multiplex PCR, the TCRdb table keeps only in-frame clones and is missing some. This table holds fewer than 45,000 clones, more than 85% found once. Sample: PBMCs. These receptors were obtained from a woman aged 18-30 years in good health and CMV-seronegative.

The chain employs TRBV7-6 and TRBJ2-1; 12 positions match TRBD2. This CDR3 is built from 20 residues. The junction had 10 bases not matched to a gene; V was cut back by 0 bases and J by 1 base. Germline CDR1 reads SGHVS; CDR2 reads FNYEAQ. The CDR3 coding sequence is TGTGCCAGCAGCTTAGCCGGACTAGCGGGATCGGGCAGATCCTACAATGAGCAGTTCTTC. This gives the protein CASSLAGLAGSGRSYNEQFF.

The CDR3 sequence: CASTYPGTSGGTQYF. CDR3 nucleotide sequence: TGTGCCAGCACCTACCCCGGGACTAGCGGAGGTACGCAGTATTTT. The chain is built from TRBV6-5 and TRBJ2-3, with 11 nucleotides matching TRBD2. Germline V gives CDR1 MNHEY, CDR2 SVGAGI. Losses at the gene ends were 7 bases for V and 8 bases for J; bases not matched to a gene: 11. This CDR3 spans 15 amino acids.

This clone was seen only once. The rearrangement uses TRBV18 and TRBJ2-5; D might be TRBD1 (6 bases). This CDR3 spans 15 amino acids. With 1 base removed from V and 4 bases from J, the gap between germline ends came to 13 bases. Germline CDR1 reads KGHSH; CDR2 reads LQKENI. The CDR3 reads CASSPQARGTETQYF. CDR3 DNA sequence: TGTGCCAGCTCACCACAGGCCAGGGGAACAGAGACCCAGTACTTC.

The chain uses TRBV6-5 and TRBJ1-5, with D tentatively TRBD1 (5 bases). Per the germline V gene, CDR1 is MNHEY and CDR2 is SVGAGI. V was cut by 0 bases and J by 5 bases, with 8 bases left in between. This CDR3 spans 14 amino acids. The CDR3 DNA reads TGTGCCAGCAGTTACTCGGGGGGAGATCAGCCCCAGCATTTT. Its translation is CASSYSGGDQPQHF.

The CDR3 spells CASSPLRGTDTQYF. DNA of the CDR3: TGTGCCAGCAGCCCGTTAAGGGGAACAGATACGCAGTATTTT. V and J are TRBV7-3 and TRBJ2-3; weak D call: TRBD1 (5 bases). V lost 5 bases, J lost 3 bases, and 12 bases lay in between. From germline, CDR1 is SGHTA and CDR2 FQGTGA. The CDR3 is 14 residues long. The full variable domain, its missing parts supplied by reference TRBV7-3 and TRBJ2-3, is GAGVSQTPSNKVTEKGKYVELRCDPISGHTALYWYRQSLGQGPEFLIYFQGTGAADDSGLPNDRFFAVRPEGSVSTLKIQRTERGDSAVYLCASSPLRGTDTQYFGPGTRLTVL.

The rearrangement joins TRBV7-7 to TRBJ2-5, with 7 positions matching TRBD1. Trimming took 5 bases from V and 1 from J; bases not matched to a gene: 4. Germline loops: CDR1 SSHAT, CDR2 FNYEAQ (reference sequence). The CDR3 runs to 14 residues. DNA of the CDR3: TGTGCCAGCAGCAAAACAGGGGTCCAAGAGACCCAGTACTTC. Residues: CASSKTGVQETQYF.

About this clone: Germline and junction disagree at one end, which may indicate a read error. This chain uses TRBV7-9 with TRBJ1-4; 11 bases fit TRBD1. Germline CDR1 is SEHNR and CDR2 is FQNEAQ (reference sequence). CDR3 length: 16 amino acids. CDR3 protein: CASSVGDRGTSEKLFF. The DNA of the CDR3 is TGTGCCAGCAGCGTGGGGGACAGGGGGACTAGTGAAAAACTGTTTTTT.

V and J are TRBV6-4 and TRBJ2-3; 9 nucleotides agree with TRBD2. The CDR3 has 15 residues. With V trimmed by 5 bases and J by 8 bases, 11 bases remained unmatched. Germline values: CDR1 MRHNA, CDR2 SNTAGT. The CDR3 nucleotides are TGTGCCAGCAGTCCCGGGGCTAGCGGGATTGGTACGCAGTATTTT. It encodes CASSPGASGIGTQYF.

This chain joins TRBV9 and TRBJ2-1, with 14 bases aligning to TRBD2. The CDR3 has 18 residues. Germline-derived CDR1 and CDR2 are SGDLS and YYNGEE. Unmatched junction bases numbered 12, after V lost 4 bases and J lost 6 bases. The CDR3 sequence: CASSPLSGTSGSLNEQFF. Written as DNA, the CDR3 is TGTGCCAGCAGCCCCCTTTCAGGGACTAGCGGGAGTCTCAATGAGCAGTTCTTC.

The chain uses TRBV11-2 and TRBJ1-4; a possible D gene is TRBD1 (6 bases). Trimming shortened V by 5 bases and J by 0 bases, and 10 bases separated the two germline ends. The CDR3 runs to 15 residues. Germline V gene lookup returns CDR1 SGHAT and CDR2 FQNNGV. The CDR3 is CASSPQGTTNEKLFF. CDR3 in DNA: TGTGCCAGCAGCCCCCAGGGGACAACTAATGAAAAACTGTTTTTT.

The chain is built from TRBV14 and TRBJ2-3; 9 bases are shared with TRBD2. Germline assignment: CDR1 SGHDN and CDR2 FVKESK. V gave up 0 bases and J gave up 6 bases; unmatched junction bases: 13. The CDR3 is 18 residues long. In DNA, the CDR3 is TGTGCCAGCAGCCAAGACCAGCTGCGGGGGGGCCCCACGGATACGCAGTATTTT. Protein product: CASSQDQLRGGPTDTQYF. Based on the CDR3 plus reference TRBV14 and TRBJ2-3, the full variable domain is EAGVTQFPSHSVIEKGQTVTLRCDPISGHDNLYWYRRVMGKEIKFLLHFVKESKQDESGMPNNRFLAERTGGTYSTLKVQPAELEDSGVYFCASSQDQLRGGPTDTQYFGPGTRLTVL.

The V call is TRBV4-2, the J call TRBJ2-3, with 10 bases identical to TRBD2. CDR1 LGHNA and CDR2 YNFKEQ come from the germline V gene. The V gene end was trimmed by 0 bases and the J gene end by 3 bases; junction bases not matched to a gene: 6. The CDR3 is 17 residues long. The CDR3 DNA reads TGTGCCAGCAGCCAAGATCTGTCTAGCGGGAGAACAGATACGCAGTATTTT. Protein: CASSQDLSSGRTDTQYF.

The chain carries TRBV6-5 and TRBJ2-2, with D possibly TRBD1 on 7 matching bases. Per the germline V gene, CDR1 is MNHEY and CDR2 is SVGAGI. Deletions cut 4 bases from V and 6 bases from J, with 18 bases between. The CDR3 length is 16 residues. CDR3 region: CASSSGRQGGPGELFF. Written as DNA, the CDR3 is TGTGCCAGCAGTTCCGGCCGCCAGGGGGGCCCCGGGGAGCTGTTTTTT.

The chain is built from TRBV12-5 and TRBJ2-1, with TRBD2 identical over 13 bases. Germline V gene lookup returns CDR1 LGHNT and CDR2 FRNRAP. The CDR3 is 15 amino acids. With V trimmed by 5 bases and J by 8 bases, 6 bases remained unmatched. CDR3 residues: CASGHGLAGADEQFF. The CDR3 nucleotides are TGTGCTAGTGGTCACGGACTAGCGGGAGCTGATGAGCAGTTCTTC. The full variable domain, with the rest looked up from reference TRBV12-5 and TRBJ2-1, is DARVTQTPRHKVTEMGQEVTMRCQPILGHNTVFWYRQTMMQGLELLAYFRNRAPLDDSGMPKDRFSAEMPDATLATLKIQPSEPRDSAVYFCASGHGLAGADEQFFGPGTRLTVL.

The chain has TRBV7-9 and TRBJ1-3; D unclear. This CDR3 spans 13 amino acids. The V gene's germline CDR1 is SEHNR and CDR2 FQNEAQ (reference sequence). Trimming removed 5 bases at V and 14 bases at J, with 19 bases between. CDR3 in amino acids: CASSPSPLEELYF. The CDR3 bases are TGTGCCAGCAGCCCCTCCCCGTTGGAGGAGCTATATTTT.

The J gene is TRBJ2-1, the V gene TRBV11-2; perhaps TRBD1 as D (5 bases). V shed 1 base and J shed 5 bases, with 12 bases lying between them. The germline V gene encodes CDR1 SGHAT and CDR2 FQNNGV. The CDR3 extends over 15 amino acids. CDR3 coding DNA: TGTGCCAGCAGCTTAGTAGGGGCCGAACACAATGAGCAGTTCTTC. This codes for CASSLVGAEHNEQFF.

The chain combines TRBV25-1 with TRBJ2-5; 7 bases map to TRBD1. The end of the DNA is better explained by TRBJ2-7, so the J call may be wrong. The CDR3 consists of 13 residues. The germline V gene has CDR1 MGHDK and CDR2 SYGVNS. CDR3 coding DNA: TGTGCCAGTCTTGGGGACAGCTCCTACGAGCAGTACTTC. Amino acids: CASLGDSSYEQYF.

This clone was recorded a few times. V is TRBV15 and J is TRBJ1-1; no definite D call. Trimming took off 0 bases at V and 2 bases at J, with 10 bases between the two ends. CDR3 length: 15 amino acids. The germline gives CDR1 LNHNV, CDR2 YYDKDF (reference sequence). The CDR3 here is CATSRDLSSNTEAFF. The CDR3 DNA sequence: TGTGCCACCAGCAGAGATCTCTCGTCTAACACTGAAGCTTTCTTT.

The rearrangement joins TRBV29-1 to TRBJ2-3, with 8 bases aligning to TRBD1. CDR1 is SQVTM and CDR2 is ANQGSEA in the germline V gene. V lost 2 bases to trimming and J lost 0 bases; unmatched junction nucleotides: 13. The CDR3 extends over 18 amino acids. In DNA, the CDR3 is TGCAGCGTTGAAAGGACAGGGTTTCGTCGAACTAGCACAGATACGCAGTATTTT. Translating it yields CSVERTGFRRTSTDTQYF.

The rearrangement links TRBV28 to TRBJ1-2; a weak D match, TRBD1 (5 bases). Germline V gene data show CDR1 as MDHEN and CDR2 as SYDVKM. Trimming took off 10 bases at V and 4 bases at J, with 22 bases between the two ends. The CDR3 totals 15 residues. CDR3 region: CATSLGLAGSYGYTF. The CDR3 region has the DNA TGTGCCACCTCCCTGGGACTGGCAGGAAGCTATGGCTACACCTTC.

The chain uses TRBV5-1 and TRBJ1-2; maybe TRBD1 (5 bases). V dropped 2 bases and J dropped 0 bases, with 8 bases sitting between them. The germline CDR1 and CDR2 sequences are SGHRS and YFSETQ. CDR3 length equals 14 residues. CDR3 loop: CASSFLDTNYGYTF. The CDR3 coding sequence is TGCGCCAGCAGCTTTTTGGACACTAACTATGGCTACACCTTC.

The rearrangement uses TRBV15 and TRBJ2-3; 9 bases match TRBD2. The germline V gene has CDR1 LNHNV and CDR2 YYDKDF (reference sequence). Trimming took 1 base from V and 5 from J; bases not matched to a gene: 4. This CDR3 spans 15 amino acids. The CDR3 DNA reads TGTGCCACCAGCAGAGTATTACTAGCGGGAGATACGCAGTATTTT. The encoded protein is CATSRVLLAGDTQYF.

A few counts support this clone. This chain joins TRBV2 and TRBJ1-2; D is undetermined. V dropped 4 bases and J dropped 8 bases, with 11 bases sitting between them. Germline CDR1 SNHLY, CDR2 FYNNEI. The CDR3 is 12 amino acids. CDR3 nucleotide sequence: TGTGCCAGCAGTGTGACATCGCAAGGCTACACCTTC. This gives the protein CASSVTSQGYTF. Using reference TRBV2 and TRBJ1-2 for the parts outside the CDR3, the full variable domain is EPEVTQTPSHQVTQMGQEVILRCVPISNHLYFYWYRQILGQKVEFLVSFYNNEISEKSEIFDDQFSVERPDGSNFTLKIRSTKLEDSAMYFCASSVTSQGYTFGSGTRLTVV.

The chain recombines TRBV7-6 with TRBJ2-7; the match to TRBD2 covers 12 bases. V shed 1 base and J 7 bases; nucleotides not matched to a gene: 5. This CDR3 has 15 residues. The germline gives CDR1 SGHVS, CDR2 FNYEAQ. CDR3 loop: CASSLGQGLAGEQYF. CDR3 coding DNA: TGTGCCAGCAGCTTAGGACAGGGACTAGCGGGTGAGCAGTACTTC.